The 4 T cell receptor beta chains below were found in one sample sequenced in a study of blood T cell repertoires in COVID-19. Measured with immunoSEQ multiplex PCR; TCRdb has only the in-frame clones, and not every one. The repertoire holds 500,000 to 600,000 clones, 70% to 90% seen once, with less than 9% in the top ten. Material for sequencing was peripheral blood. These receptor sequences come from a woman in her fifties or sixties with COVID-19, enrolled during active disease.

The rearrangement uses TRBV2 and TRBJ2-7, with 9 bases fitting TRBD1. Germline V lookup: CDR1 SNHLY, CDR2 FYNNEI. The V and J ends lost 6 bases and 6 bases, in that order; junction bases with no gene match: 12. The CDR3 totals 15 residues. CDR3 sequence (DNA): TGTGCCAGCAGAGTAACGCGGACAGGGGTCGGCGAGCAGTACTTC. It encodes CASRVTRTGVGEQYF.

This chain joins TRBV19 and TRBJ2-5; the D gene is possibly TRBD1 (6 bases). Trimming removed 5 bases at V and 3 bases at J, with 10 bases between. The CDR3 runs to 13 residues. CDR1 is LNHDA and CDR2 is SQIVND in the germline V gene (reference sequence). The CDR3 spells CASSQNREETQYF. DNA for the CDR3: TGTGCCAGTAGTCAAAACAGGGAAGAGACCCAGTACTTC.

The V gene is TRBV19, the J gene TRBJ1-1; maybe TRBD1 (5 bases). V was clipped by 5 bases and J by 1 base, with 11 bases between them. This CDR3 contains 14 residues. Germline V gene lookup returns CDR1 LNHDA and CDR2 SQIVND (reference sequence). The CDR3 coding sequence is TGTGCCAGTAGTCACAGGCGCTCGAACACTGAAGCTTTCTTT. The encoded protein is CASSHRRSNTEAFF.

The J gene is TRBJ2-3, the V gene TRBV9, with D unclear. The CDR3 is 12 amino acids. V lost 3 bases and J lost 5, with 7 bases in between. Germline CDR1 is SGDLS and CDR2 is YYNGEE. CDR3: CASSARRDTQYF. CDR3 coding DNA: TGTGCCAGCAGCGCCCGGAGAGATACGCAGTATTTT.